Shown below are 24 T cell receptor beta chains from a single sample sequenced in a study of T cell responses to AZD1222 COVID-19 vaccine. This table comes from immunoSEQ multiplex PCR, and its TCRdb copy is limited to in-frame clones, with some not included. The sample has 180,000 or so clones, about 95% seen once. The sequenced sample was peripheral blood, obtained on day 0 of AZD1222 vaccination. These receptors were taken from an adult in good health.

V usage is TRBV6-5 and J usage is TRBJ1-2, with 7 bases lining up with TRBD1. The CDR3 consists of 15 residues. CDR1 and CDR2 (germline): MNHEY, SVGAGI. The junction had 11 bases not matched to a gene; V was cut back by 2 bases and J by 8 bases. The CDR3 here is CASSYTDTGADGYTF. Here the CDR3 DNA reads TGTGCCAGCAGTTACACCGACACAGGGGCCGACGGCTACACCTTC.

This chain links TRBV3-1 (or the pseudogene TRBV3-2) with TRBJ2-1; possible D gene TRBD2, 6 bases. V gave up 4 bases and J gave up 8 bases, with 24 bases separating them. The CDR3 is 17 residues long. Germline lookup yields CDR1 LGHDT and CDR2 YNNKEL (reference sequence). This chain's CDR3 is CASSLRADYSSMHEQFF. The CDR3 DNA is TGTGCCAGCAGCCTTCGCGCGGACTATTCTTCTATGCATGAGCAGTTCTTC.

This chain connects TRBV19 to TRBJ2-2, with D perhaps matching TRBD2 (6 bases). With 10 bases removed from V and 0 bases from J, the gap between germline ends came to 15 bases. This CDR3 spans 15 amino acids. CDR1 and CDR2 (germline): LNHDA, SQIVND (reference sequence). CDR3 coding DNA: TGTGCCACCCCGTGGAGGGGCGCGAACACCGGGGAGCTGTTTTTT. Translated, it gives CATPWRGANTGELFF. Drawing the rest from reference TRBV19 and TRBJ2-2, the complete variable domain is DGGITQSPKYLFRKEGQNVTLSCEQNLNHDAMYWYRQDPGQGLRLIYYSQIVNDFQKGDIAEGYSVSREKKESFPLTVTSAQKNPTAFYLCATPWRGANTGELFFGEGSRLTVL.

The V and J genes are TRBV28 and TRBJ2-7; 8 bases match TRBD2. Germline values: CDR1 MDHEN, CDR2 SYDVKM. V was pared by 6 bases and J by 2 bases, with 12 bases of the junction left unmatched. This CDR3 has 16 amino acids. CDR3 sequence: CASSPSGGGNAYEQYF. Written as DNA, the CDR3 is TGTGCCAGCAGCCCCTCGGGCGGGGGGAATGCCTACGAGCAGTACTTC. Full variable domain (missing parts from reference TRBV28 and TRBJ2-7): DVKVTQSSRYLVKRTGEKVFLECVQDMDHENMFWYRQDPGLGLRLIYFSYDVKMKEKGDIPEGYSVSREKKERFSLILESASTNQTSMYLCASSPSGGGNAYEQYFGPGTRLTVT.

The chain recombines TRBV28 with TRBJ1-1; 7 bases fit TRBD1. The CDR3 sequence is 12 residues long. Per germline, CDR1 MDHEN and CDR2 SYDVKM. V trimming: 6 bases; J trimming: 4 bases; junction bases outside the gene matches: 2. CDR3: CASRPGGTEAFF. The DNA for the CDR3 is TGTGCCAGCAGGCCAGGGGGCACTGAAGCTTTCTTT. Filled out from reference TRBV28 and TRBJ1-1, the complete variable domain reads DVKVTQSSRYLVKRTGEKVFLECVQDMDHENMFWYRQDPGLGLRLIYFSYDVKMKEKGDIPEGYSVSREKKERFSLILESASTNQTSMYLCASRPGGTEAFFGQGTRLTVV.

This chain joins TRBV5-1 and TRBJ1-5; D is ambiguous. CDR3 length: 17 residues. Per germline, CDR1 SGHRS and CDR2 YFSETQ. V was cut by 4 bases and J by 3 bases, with 20 bases left in between. CDR3 in DNA: TGCGCCAGCAGCCCTCCGATGGCTACAGAGAACAATCAGCCCCAGCATTTT. Translated: CASSPPMATENNQPQHF.

The chain carries TRBV7-2 and TRBJ2-1; a weak D match, TRBD2 (6 bases). The CDR3 consists of 13 residues. Germline-derived CDR1 and CDR2 are SGHTA and FQGNSA. Trimming shortened V by 3 bases and J by 7 bases, and 10 bases separated the two germline ends. The CDR3 DNA sequence: TGTGCCAGCAGCTTGGGTGGAGGGAATGAGCAGTTCTTC. Translated: CASSLGGGNEQFF. Full variable domain (outside the CDR3, taken from reference TRBV7-2 and TRBJ2-1): GAGVSQSPSNKVTEKGKDVELRCDPISGHTALYWYRQSLGQGLEFLIYFQGNSAPDKSGLPSDRFSAERTGGSVSTLTIQRTQQEDSAVYLCASSLGGGNEQFFGPGTRLTVL.

This chain connects TRBV2 to TRBJ2-7, with D perhaps assigned TRBD1 or TRBD2 (5 bases each). Trimming stripped 8 bases from V and 0 bases from J, with 8 bases between. Per the germline V gene, CDR1 is SNHLY and CDR2 is FYNNEI. The CDR3 is made up of 12 amino acids. The CDR3 spells CASRGGSYEQYF. CDR3 coding DNA: TGTGCCAGCCGTGGGGGCTCCTACGAGCAGTACTTC.

This chain joins TRBV6-5 and TRBJ1-1, with a weak D call TRBD1 (5 bases). Germline V gives CDR1 MNHEY, CDR2 SVGAGI. V lost 5 bases and J 6 bases, leaving 10 bases between the germline ends. CDR3 size: 12 residues. CDR3 amino acids: CASSTGTPEAFF. Here the CDR3 DNA reads TGTGCCAGCAGTACCGGGACTCCTGAAGCTTTCTTT.

This rearrangement joins TRBV29-1 to TRBJ2-2; no clear D gene. The CDR3 has 14 residues. Trimming stripped 1 base from V and 0 bases from J, with 6 bases between. Germline CDR1 is SQVTM and CDR2 is ANQGSEA. Written as DNA, the CDR3 is TGCAGCGTTGAAGTGCCAGCGAACACCGGGGAGCTGTTTTTT. Translation gives CSVEVPANTGELFF.

The chain employs TRBV27 and TRBJ1-1; no firm D call. The germline V gene has CDR1 MNHEY and CDR2 SMNVEV (reference sequence). This CDR3 has 14 amino acids. The V end lost 8 bases, the J end lost 6 bases, and 19 bases lay between the germline ends. CDR3 protein: CASGVHWTDSEAFF. CDR3 coding DNA: TGTGCCAGCGGCGTCCACTGGACGGACTCTGAAGCTTTCTTT.

The chain joins TRBV14 to TRBJ1-1; D not certain. V dropped 3 bases and J dropped 5 bases, with 7 bases sitting between them. The CDR3 covers 12 residues. Germline V gene sequence: CDR1 SGHDN, CDR2 FVKESK. Here the CDR3 DNA reads TGTGCCAGCAGCCATCGACGGACTGAAGCTTTCTTT. Amino acid sequence: CASSHRRTEAFF.

The V gene is TRBV5-1, the J gene TRBJ2-7; D is tentatively TRBD1 or TRBD2 (6 bases each). The V gene's germline CDR1 is SGHRS and CDR2 YFSETQ. This CDR3 has 15 residues. The V end lost 0 bases, the J end lost 5 bases, and 15 bases lay between the germline ends. The CDR3 reads CASSLGGAQRDEQYF. CDR3 sequence (DNA): TGCGCCAGCAGCTTGGGGGGGGCACAGAGGGACGAGCAGTACTTC.

The chain employs TRBV7-6 and TRBJ1-1; a possible D gene is TRBD1 (6 bases). V lost 5 bases to trimming and J lost 5 bases, with 12 bases between them. CDR3 size: 13 residues. Germline assignment: CDR1 SGHVS and CDR2 FNYEAQ. The CDR3 spells CASSRVRGTEAFF. The CDR3 DNA reads TGTGCCAGCAGCCGAGTCAGGGGAACTGAAGCTTTCTTT.

In its sample, this clone was seen once. The gene calls are TRBV5-1 and TRBJ1-2; weak D call: TRBD1 (6 bases). The germline CDR1 and CDR2 sequences are SGHRS and YFSETQ. The CDR3 runs 13 residues. Trimming removed 0 bases from V and 6 bases from J, with 9 bases in between. The CDR3 DNA follows: TGCGCCAGCAGCTTGGCCGCAGGGGATGGCTACACCTTC. It encodes CASSLAAGDGYTF.

The chain uses TRBV9 and TRBJ2-1; a possible D gene is TRBD2 (5 bases). V was trimmed by 1 base and J by 4 bases, leaving 12 bases between them. Germline V lookup: CDR1 SGDLS, CDR2 YYNGEE. CDR3 length: 15 residues. DNA of the CDR3: TGTGCCAGCAGCGTACAAACCGGACTGTACAATGAGCAGTTCTTC. Translating gives CASSVQTGLYNEQFF.

This chain connects TRBV3-1 (or the pseudogene TRBV3-2) to TRBJ2-2; TRBD2 agrees at 7 bases. Germline-derived CDR1 and CDR2 are LGHDT and YNNKEL (reference sequence). This CDR3 is 15 amino acids long. J lost 5 bases, V lost 8 bases, and 11 bases had no gene match. The CDR3 reads CASYSVNSGTGELFF. For the CDR3, the DNA is TGTGCCAGCTACTCGGTCAATAGCGGGACCGGGGAGCTGTTTTTT.

The gene calls are TRBV5-5 and TRBJ1-2; TRBD1 aligns across 7 bases. Per the germline V gene, CDR1 is SGHKS and CDR2 is YYEKEE (reference sequence). CDR3 length: 16 residues. The ends lost 2 bases at V and 1 base at J; junction bases unmatched: 8. The CDR3 nucleotides read TGTGCCAGCAGCTTAAGGGGACAGTCGATTAACTATGGCTACACCTTC. Translation: CASSLRGQSINYGYTF.

The chain links TRBV6-5 to TRBJ1-6; D may be TRBD1 (5 bases). From germline, CDR1 is MNHEY and CDR2 SVGAGI. The CDR3 extends over 14 amino acids. Trimming took 6 bases from V and 6 from J, leaving 12 bases between them. DNA of the CDR3: TGTGCCAGCAGAGGGGCCAGTACTAATTCACCCCTCCACTTT. Protein product: CASRGASTNSPLHF.

This chain uses TRBV12-3 or TRBV12-4 with TRBJ2-1; D is ambiguous. The CDR3 is 12 residues long. Trimming took off 3 bases at V and 9 bases at J, with 9 bases between the two ends. The CDR3 DNA reads as TGTGCCAGCAGTTTTAGCCCGGGTGAGCAGTTCTTC. Protein sequence: CASSFSPGEQFF.

V usage is TRBV6-5 and J usage is TRBJ1-2, with 7 nucleotides matching TRBD1. J lost 4 bases, V lost 5 bases, and 10 bases had no gene match. Germline assignment: CDR1 MNHEY and CDR2 SVGAGI. The CDR3 totals 15 residues. The CDR3 spells CASSPGTVVLYGYTF. DNA of the CDR3: TGTGCCAGCAGTCCCGGGACAGTAGTACTCTATGGCTACACCTTC.

The J gene is TRBJ1-4, the V gene TRBV5-1; 7 bases map to TRBD1. With V trimmed by 6 bases and J by 5 bases, 10 bases remained unmatched. CDR1 and CDR2 from the germline V gene are SGHRS and YFSETQ. This CDR3 comprises 15 residues. Here the CDR3 reads CASTVAGTDNEKLFF. The CDR3 DNA follows: TGCGCCAGCACAGTAGCCGGGACAGACAATGAAAAACTGTTTTTT.

This clone was seen once. The rearrangement joins TRBV14 to TRBJ1-3; tentative D call: TRBD1 (5 bases). There are 14 residues in the CDR3. Trimming took off 5 bases at V and 3 bases at J, with 11 bases between the two ends. Germline lookup yields CDR1 SGHDN and CDR2 FVKESK. CDR3 in amino acids: CASSLRGFGNTIYF. The CDR3 DNA is TGTGCCAGCAGCTTGCGGGGGTTTGGAAACACCATATATTTT.

The chain combines TRBV6-5 with TRBJ1-2, with 8 bases matching TRBD1. The length of the CDR3 is 13 residues. Losses at the gene ends were 7 bases for V and 4 bases for J; bases not matched to a gene: 5. The germline V gene encodes CDR1 MNHEY and CDR2 SVGAGI. The CDR3 region is CASTQGQAYGYTF. CDR3 coding DNA: TGTGCCAGCACCCAGGGACAGGCCTATGGCTACACCTTC.